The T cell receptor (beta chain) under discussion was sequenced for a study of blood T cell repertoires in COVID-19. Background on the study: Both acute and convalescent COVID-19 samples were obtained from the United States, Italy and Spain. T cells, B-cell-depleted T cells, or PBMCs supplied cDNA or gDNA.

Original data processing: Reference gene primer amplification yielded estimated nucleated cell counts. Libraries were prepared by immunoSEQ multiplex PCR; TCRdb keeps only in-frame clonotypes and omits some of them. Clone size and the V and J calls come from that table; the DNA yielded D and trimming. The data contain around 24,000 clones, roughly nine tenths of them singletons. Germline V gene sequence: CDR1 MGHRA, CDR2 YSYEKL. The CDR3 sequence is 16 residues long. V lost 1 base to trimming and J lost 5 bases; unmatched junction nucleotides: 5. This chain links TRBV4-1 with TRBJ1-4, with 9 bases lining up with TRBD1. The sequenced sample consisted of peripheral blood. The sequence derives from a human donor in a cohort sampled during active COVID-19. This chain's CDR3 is CASSQGVTGGNEKLFF. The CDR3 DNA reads TGCGCCAGCAGCCAAGGGGTGACAGGGGGGAATGAAAAACTGTTTTTT.